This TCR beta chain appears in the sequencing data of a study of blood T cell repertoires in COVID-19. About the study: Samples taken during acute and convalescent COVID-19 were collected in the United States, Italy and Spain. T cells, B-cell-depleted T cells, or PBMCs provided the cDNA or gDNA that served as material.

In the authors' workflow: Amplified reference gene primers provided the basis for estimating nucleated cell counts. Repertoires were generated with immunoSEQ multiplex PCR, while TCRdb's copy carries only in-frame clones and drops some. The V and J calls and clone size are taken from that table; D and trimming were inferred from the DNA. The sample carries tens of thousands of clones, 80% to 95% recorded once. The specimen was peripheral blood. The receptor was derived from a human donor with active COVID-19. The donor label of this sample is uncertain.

CDR3 sequence: CASSQDQWVSGGTEAFF. The CDR3 DNA is TGCGCCAGCAGCCAAGATCAATGGGTGTCGGGGGGCACTGAAGCTTTCTTT. The chain joins TRBV4-1 to TRBJ1-1; D is perhaps TRBD1 (5 bases). V was shortened by 0 bases and J by 4 bases, with 18 bases between the two germline ends. In germline, CDR1 is MGHRA, CDR2 YSYEKL. This CDR3 spans 17 amino acids.